The present T cell receptor (beta chain) was sequenced within a study of lymphopenia after photon versus proton radiotherapy. Generated by immunoSEQ multiplex PCR, the TCRdb table keeps only in-frame clones and is missing some. The sample has tens of thousands of clones; roughly 93% are singletons. CDR1 is SGHRS, CDR2 YFSETQ, per germline. V was pared by 0 bases and J by 8 bases, with 14 bases between. The CDR3 length is 14 residues. The V call is TRBV5-1, the J call TRBJ1-2; tentative D call: TRBD1 (6 bases). The input for sequencing was peripheral blood, taken from a patient treated with photon-based radiotherapy. The source is a woman aged 70-85 years with pancreatic cancer. For the CDR3, the DNA is TGCGCCAGCAGCTTGGTGGGGCAGGGGAGAGGCTACACCTTC. Translating it yields CASSLVGQGRGYTF. Filled out from reference TRBV5-1 and TRBJ1-2, the complete variable domain reads KAGVTQTPRYLIKTRGQQVTLSCSPISGHRSVSWYQQTPGQGLQFLFEYFSETQRNKGNFPGRFSGRQFSNSRSEMNVSTLELGDSALYLCASSLVGQGRGYTFGSGTRLTVV.